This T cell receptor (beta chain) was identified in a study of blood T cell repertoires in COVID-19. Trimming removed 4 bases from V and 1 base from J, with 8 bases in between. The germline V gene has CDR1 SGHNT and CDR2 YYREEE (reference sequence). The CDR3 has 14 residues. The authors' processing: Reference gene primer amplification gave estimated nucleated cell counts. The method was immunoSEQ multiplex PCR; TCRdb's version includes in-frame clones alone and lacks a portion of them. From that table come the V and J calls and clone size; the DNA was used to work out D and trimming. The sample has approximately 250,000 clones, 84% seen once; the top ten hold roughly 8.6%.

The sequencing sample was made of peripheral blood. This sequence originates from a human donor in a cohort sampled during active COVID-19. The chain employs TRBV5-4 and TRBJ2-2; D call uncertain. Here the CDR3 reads CASSPPMNTGELFF. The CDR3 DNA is TGTGCCAGCAGCCCGCCTATGAACACCGGGGAGCTGTTTTTT.